These T cell receptor beta chains were read from a single sample in a study of blood T cell repertoires in COVID-19. Clones were sequenced by immunoSEQ multiplex PCR, and TCRdb holds only the in-frame ones, with some missing. The sample records some 74,000 clones, 65% to 90% being singletons. Input material: peripheral blood. These TCRs come from a man older than 75 with acute or convalescent COVID-19. Both conserved end residues are part of each CDR3. A D gene is named only where the DNA matches it firmly. Clone size is shown for a subset of rows, as once, few, many or a class of expanded clone.

J: TRBJ2-7
D: .
V: TRBV28
size: once
CDR3: CASSYGQKIYEQYF
DNA: TGTGCCAGCAGTTATGGGCAGAAGATCTACGAGCAGTACTTC

J: TRBJ1-5
D: .
V: TRBV5-5
size: .
CDR3: CASSLVYGSNQPQHF
DNA: TGTGCCAGCAGCTTGGTGTACGGGAGCAATCAGCCCCAGCATTTT

J: TRBJ2-7
D: TRBD1
V: TRBV19
size: .
CDR3: CASSITGTGIYEQYF
DNA: TGTGCCAGTAGTATTACCGGGACAGGGATCTACGAGCAGTACTTC

J: TRBJ2-7
D: TRBD1
V: TRBV6-2/TRBV6-3
size: .
CDR3: CASSGTGGTVREQYF
DNA: TGTGCCAGCAGTGGGACAGGGGGCACGGTTCGCGAGCAGTACTTC

J: TRBJ1-4
D: TRBD1
V: TRBV7-9
size: few
CDR3: CASTNRGRVEKLFF
DNA: TGTGCCAGCACTAACAGGGGGCGCGTTGAAAAACTGTTTTTT

J: TRBJ1-6
D: TRBD1
V: TRBV30
size: once
CDR3: CAWKRTGGTGPLHF
DNA: TGTGCCTGGAAAAGGACAGGGGGTACGGGACCCCTCCACTTT

J: TRBJ2-7
D: TRBD2
V: TRBV10-1
size: .
CDR3: CASSRLAGGTEQYF
DNA: TGCGCCAGCAGTAGGCTAGCGGGAGGGACCGAGCAGTACTTC

J: TRBJ2-1
D: TRBD2
V: TRBV7-2
size: .
CDR3: CASSLVGSPGGPDNEQFF
DNA: TGTGCCAGCAGCTTAGTAGGTTCCCCGGGAGGCCCAGACAATGAGCAGTTCTTC

J: TRBJ2-7
D: TRBD1
V: TRBV2
size: .
CDR3: CATNRQGSSYEQYF
DNA: TGTGCCACTAACCGACAGGGCAGCTCCTACGAGCAGTACTTC

J: TRBJ1-4
D: .
V: TRBV5-4
size: .
CDR3: CASSLGQTNNEKLFF
DNA: TGTGCCAGCAGCTTGGGGCAGACAAATAATGAAAAACTGTTTTTT

J: TRBJ1-3
D: .
V: TRBV5-1
size: .
CDR3: CASSLGTDRGNTIYF
DNA: TGCGCCAGCAGCTTGGGGACAGATAGAGGAAACACCATATATTTT

J: TRBJ2-3
D: TRBD1
V: TRBV7-9
size: .
CDR3: CASSWKTQGTASTDTQYF
DNA: TGTGCCAGCAGCTGGAAAACACAGGGGACCGCTAGCACAGATACGCAGTATTTT

J: TRBJ1-5
D: TRBD1
V: TRBV7-9
size: .
CDR3: CASSPDRDGQQPQHF
DNA: TGTGCCAGCAGCCCCGACAGGGACGGTCAGCAGCCCCAGCATTTT

J: TRBJ2-5
D: TRBD1
V: TRBV5-1
size: .
CDR3: CASSLTGAPQETQYF
DNA: TGCGCCAGCAGCTTGACAGGGGCCCCGCAAGAGACCCAGTACTTC

J: TRBJ2-1
D: .
V: TRBV30
size: once
CDR3: CAWSVLTGSYNEQFF
DNA: TGTGCCTGGAGTGTTCTAACGGGCTCCTACAATGAGCAGTTCTTC

J: TRBJ2-2
D: TRBD1
V: TRBV14
size: .
CDR3: CASSQWTGINTGELFF
DNA: TGTGCCAGCAGCCAATGGACAGGAATTAACACCGGGGAGCTGTTTTTT

J: TRBJ1-5
D: .
V: TRBV15
size: .
CDR3: CATSRRGPGGGQPQHF
DNA: TGTGCCACCAGCAGAAGGGGCCCGGGAGGGGGACAGCCCCAGCATTTT

J: TRBJ2-1
D: TRBD2
V: TRBV9
size: .
CDR3: CASSVTSGSSYNEQFF
DNA: TGTGCCAGCAGCGTAACTAGCGGGAGCTCTTACAATGAGCAGTTCTTC

J: TRBJ1-1
D: .
V: TRBV15
size: few
CDR3: CATSRDHQAVGTEAFF
DNA: TGTGCCACCAGCAGAGATCACCAGGCTGTCGGCACTGAAGCTTTCTTT

J: TRBJ1-2
D: .
V: TRBV7-2
size: few
CDR3: CASSLASANYGYTF
DNA: TGTGCCAGCAGCTTGGCCAGTGCTAACTATGGCTACACCTTC

J: TRBJ2-3
D: TRBD2
V: TRBV18
size: .
CDR3: CASSLSSSGGSTDTQYF
DNA: TGTGCCAGCTCACTTTCCTCTTCGGGGGGTTCCACAGATACGCAGTATTTT

J: TRBJ1-3
D: .
V: TRBV6-1
size: .
CDR3: CATNIGGSGNTIYF
DNA: TGTGCCACCAACATCGGGGGCTCTGGAAACACCATATATTTT

J: TRBJ2-3
D: TRBD2
V: TRBV6-5
size: .
CDR3: CASSRSGARSDTQYF
DNA: TGTGCCAGCAGTCGTAGCGGGGCACGCTCGGATACGCAGTATTTT

J: TRBJ2-7
D: TRBD1
V: TRBV18
size: once
CDR3: CASSPGTGSYEQYF
DNA: TGTGCCAGCTCACCCGGGACAGGGTCCTACGAGCAGTACTTC

J: TRBJ2-7
D: .
V: TRBV2
size: .
CDR3: CASRSRGHSYEQYF
DNA: TGTGCCAGCAGAAGCCGGGGTCACTCCTACGAGCAGTACTTC